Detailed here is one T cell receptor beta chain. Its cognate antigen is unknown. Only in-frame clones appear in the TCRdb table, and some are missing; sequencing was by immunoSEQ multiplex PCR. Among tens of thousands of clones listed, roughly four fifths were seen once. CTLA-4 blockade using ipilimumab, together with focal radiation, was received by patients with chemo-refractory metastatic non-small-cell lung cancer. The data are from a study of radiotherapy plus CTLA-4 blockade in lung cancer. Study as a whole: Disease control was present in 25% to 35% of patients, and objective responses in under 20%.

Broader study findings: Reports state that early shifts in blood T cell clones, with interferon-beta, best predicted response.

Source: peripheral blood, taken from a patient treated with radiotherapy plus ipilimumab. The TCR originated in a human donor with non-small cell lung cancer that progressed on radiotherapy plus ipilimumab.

CDR3 sequence reads: CAGNEGTSGTSYNEQFF. DNA for the CDR3: TGTGCCGGAAACGAGGGGACTAGCGGGACCTCCTACAATGAGCAGTTCTTC. The chain has TRBV2 and TRBJ2-1; 13 bases are shared with TRBD2. V trimming: 11 bases; J trimming: 0 bases; junction bases outside the gene matches: 10. CDR1 and CDR2 from the germline V gene are SNHLY and FYNNEI. The CDR3 extends over 17 amino acids.